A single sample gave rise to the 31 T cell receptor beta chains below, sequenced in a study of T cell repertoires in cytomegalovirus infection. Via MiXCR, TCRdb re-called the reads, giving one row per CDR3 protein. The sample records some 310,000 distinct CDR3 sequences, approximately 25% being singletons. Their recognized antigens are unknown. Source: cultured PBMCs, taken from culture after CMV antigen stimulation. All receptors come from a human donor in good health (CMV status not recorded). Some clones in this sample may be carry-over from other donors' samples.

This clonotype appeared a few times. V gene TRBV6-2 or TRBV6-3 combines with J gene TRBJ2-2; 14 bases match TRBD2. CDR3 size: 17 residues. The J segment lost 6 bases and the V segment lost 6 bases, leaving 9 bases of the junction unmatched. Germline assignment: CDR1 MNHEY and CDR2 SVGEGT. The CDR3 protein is CASRIPGLAGVAGELFF. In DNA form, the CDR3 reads TGTGCCAGCAGAATCCCGGGACTAGCGGGAGTTGCCGGGGAGCTGTTTTTT.

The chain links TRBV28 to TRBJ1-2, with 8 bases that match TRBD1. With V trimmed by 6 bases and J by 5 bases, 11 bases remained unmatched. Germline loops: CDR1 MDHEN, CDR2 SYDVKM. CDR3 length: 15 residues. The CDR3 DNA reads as TGTGCCAGCAGGCGGGATTACAGGGGGAGATATGGCTACACCTTC. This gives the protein CASRRDYRGRYGYTF.

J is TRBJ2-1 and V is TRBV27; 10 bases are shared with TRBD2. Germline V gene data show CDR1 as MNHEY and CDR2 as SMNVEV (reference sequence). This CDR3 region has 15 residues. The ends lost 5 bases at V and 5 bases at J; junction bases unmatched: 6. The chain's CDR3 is CASSPGTSDHNEQFF. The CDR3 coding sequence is TGTGCCAGCAGTCCCGGGACTAGCGATCACAATGAGCAGTTCTTC.

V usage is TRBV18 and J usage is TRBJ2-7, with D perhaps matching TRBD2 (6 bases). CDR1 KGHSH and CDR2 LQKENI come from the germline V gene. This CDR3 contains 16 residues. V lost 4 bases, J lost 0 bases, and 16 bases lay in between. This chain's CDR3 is CASSLRGGVLSYEQYF. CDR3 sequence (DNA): TGTGCCAGCTCACTAAGGGGCGGGGTCCTCTCCTACGAGCAGTACTTC.

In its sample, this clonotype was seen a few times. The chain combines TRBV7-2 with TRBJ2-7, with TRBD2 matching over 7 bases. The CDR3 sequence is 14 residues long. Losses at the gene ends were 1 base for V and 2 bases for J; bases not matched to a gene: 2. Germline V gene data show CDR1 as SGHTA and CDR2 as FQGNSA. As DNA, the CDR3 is TGTGCCAGCAGCTTAGGCGGGAGTACCTACGAGCAGTACTTC. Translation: CASSLGGSTYEQYF.

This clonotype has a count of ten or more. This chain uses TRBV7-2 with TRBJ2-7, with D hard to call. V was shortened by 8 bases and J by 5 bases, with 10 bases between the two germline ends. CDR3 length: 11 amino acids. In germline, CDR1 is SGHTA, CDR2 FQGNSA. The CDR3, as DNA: TGTGCCAGCTGCCGTTTAAACGAGCAGTACGTC. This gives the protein CASCRLNEQYV.

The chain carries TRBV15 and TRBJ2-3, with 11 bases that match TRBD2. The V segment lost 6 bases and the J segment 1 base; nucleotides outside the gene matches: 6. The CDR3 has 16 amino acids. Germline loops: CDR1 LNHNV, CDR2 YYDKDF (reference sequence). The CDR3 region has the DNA TGTGCCACCAGACTAGCGGGAGCCGGGGGCACAGATACGCAGTATTTT. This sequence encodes CATRLAGAGGTDTQYF.

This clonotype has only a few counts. CDR3 sequence (DNA): TGTGCCAGCAGCTTAAACAGGGCTAGCTACGAGCAGTACTTC. Its translation is CASSLNRASYEQYF. This sequence joins TRBV7-2 and TRBJ2-7; weak D call: TRBD1 (6 bases). V was cut by 2 bases and J by 3 bases, with 11 bases left in between. Germline CDR1 SGHTA, CDR2 FQGNSA. The CDR3 runs to 14 residues.

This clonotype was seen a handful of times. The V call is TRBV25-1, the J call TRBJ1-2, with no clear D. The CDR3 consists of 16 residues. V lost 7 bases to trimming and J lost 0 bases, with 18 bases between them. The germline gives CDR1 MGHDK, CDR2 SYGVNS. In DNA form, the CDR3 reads TGTGCCAGCAAGGGCGAAAAGCCGGGTCCTAACTATGGCTACACCTTC. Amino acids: CASKGEKPGPNYGYTF.

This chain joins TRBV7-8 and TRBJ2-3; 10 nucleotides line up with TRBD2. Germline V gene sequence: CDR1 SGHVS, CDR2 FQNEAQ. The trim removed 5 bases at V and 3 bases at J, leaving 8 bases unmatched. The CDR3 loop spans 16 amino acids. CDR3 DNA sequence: TGTGCCAGCAGCCCCGCTAGCGGGAGTTTGACAGATACGCAGTATTTT. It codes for CASSPASGSLTDTQYF.

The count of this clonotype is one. The CDR3 is CASSLASRVFYGYTF. CDR3 DNA sequence: TGTGCCAGCAGCTTAGCGAGCAGGGTATTCTACGGCTACACCTTC. This sequence joins TRBV7-9 and TRBJ1-2; D may be TRBD1 (5 bases). This CDR3 has 15 residues. V was clipped by 0 bases and J by 8 bases, with 16 bases between them. Germline CDR1 is SEHNR and CDR2 is FQNEAQ (reference sequence).

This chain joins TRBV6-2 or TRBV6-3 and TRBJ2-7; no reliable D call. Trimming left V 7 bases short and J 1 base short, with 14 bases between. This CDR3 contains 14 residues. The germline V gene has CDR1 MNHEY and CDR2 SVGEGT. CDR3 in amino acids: CASKRDLESYEQYV. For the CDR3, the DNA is TGTGCCAGCAAACGCGACTTAGAATCCTACGAGCAGTACGTC.

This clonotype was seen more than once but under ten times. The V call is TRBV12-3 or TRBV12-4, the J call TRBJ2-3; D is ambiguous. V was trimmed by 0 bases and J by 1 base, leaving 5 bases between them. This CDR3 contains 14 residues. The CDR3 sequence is CASSLAPGTDTQYF. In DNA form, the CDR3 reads TGTGCCAGCAGTTTAGCCCCCGGCACAGATACGCAGTATTTT.

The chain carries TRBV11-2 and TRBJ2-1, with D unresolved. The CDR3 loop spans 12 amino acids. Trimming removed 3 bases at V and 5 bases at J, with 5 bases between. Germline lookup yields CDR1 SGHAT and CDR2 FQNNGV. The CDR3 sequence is CASSFRNNEQFF. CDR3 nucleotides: TGTGCCAGCAGCTTTAGGAACAATGAGCAGTTCTTC.

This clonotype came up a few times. The chain's CDR3 is CASSSRTGMNTEAFF. Written as DNA, the CDR3 is TGTGCCAGCAGTTCTCGGACAGGGATGAACACTGAAGCTTTCTTT. J is TRBJ1-1 and V is TRBV6-1, with 8 bases that match TRBD1. Germline lookup yields CDR1 MNHNS and CDR2 SASEGT. J was trimmed by 0 bases and V by 5 bases; bases with no gene match: 5. CDR3 length: 15 residues.

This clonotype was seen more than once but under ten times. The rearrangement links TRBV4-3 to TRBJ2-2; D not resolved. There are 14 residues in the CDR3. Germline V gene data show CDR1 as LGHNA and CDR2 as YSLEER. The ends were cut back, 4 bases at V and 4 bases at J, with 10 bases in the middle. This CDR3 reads CASSPRFGTGELFF. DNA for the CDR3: TGCGCCAGCAGCCCCCGTTTTGGCACCGGGGAGCTGTTTTTT.

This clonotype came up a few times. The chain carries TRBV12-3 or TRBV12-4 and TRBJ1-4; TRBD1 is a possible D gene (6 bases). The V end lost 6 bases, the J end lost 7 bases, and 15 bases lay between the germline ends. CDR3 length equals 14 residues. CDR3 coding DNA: TGTGCCAGCAGCCTCGGGGGCTTGAGTGAAAAACTGTTTTTT. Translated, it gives CASSLGGLSEKLFF.

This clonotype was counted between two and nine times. CDR3 in DNA: TGTGCCAGCAGCCCCCGGGACCAGATTTCGGCCCTCCACTTT. The encoded protein is CASSPRDQISALHF. This chain joins TRBV7-9 and TRBJ1-6, with D possibly matching TRBD1 (5 bases). Germline lookup yields CDR1 SEHNR and CDR2 FQNEAQ (reference sequence). Trimming took 5 bases from V and 14 from J, leaving 19 bases between them. This CDR3 contains 14 residues. The entire variable domain, with the rest obtained from reference TRBV7-9 and TRBJ1-6, is as follows: DTGVSQNPRHKITKRGQNVTFRCDPISEHNRLYWYRQTLGQGPEFLTYFQNEAQLEKSRLLSDRFSAERPKGSFSTLEIQRTEQGDSAMYLCASSPRDQISALHFGNGTRLTVT.

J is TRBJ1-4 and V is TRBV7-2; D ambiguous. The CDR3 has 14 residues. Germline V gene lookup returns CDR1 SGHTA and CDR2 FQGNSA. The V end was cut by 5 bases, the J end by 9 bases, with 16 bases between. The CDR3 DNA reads TGTGCCAGCAGCCCGTCTCTAGTCTCCCAAAAACTGTTTTTT. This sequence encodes CASSPSLVSQKLFF.

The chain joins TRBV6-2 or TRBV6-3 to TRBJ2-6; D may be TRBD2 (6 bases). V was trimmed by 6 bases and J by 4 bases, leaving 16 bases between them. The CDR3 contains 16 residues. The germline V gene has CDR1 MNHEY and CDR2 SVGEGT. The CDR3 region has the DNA TGTGCCAGCAGGGGGAGCCCCGGGGGAGGGGCCAACGTCCTGACTTTC. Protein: CASRGSPGGGANVLTF.

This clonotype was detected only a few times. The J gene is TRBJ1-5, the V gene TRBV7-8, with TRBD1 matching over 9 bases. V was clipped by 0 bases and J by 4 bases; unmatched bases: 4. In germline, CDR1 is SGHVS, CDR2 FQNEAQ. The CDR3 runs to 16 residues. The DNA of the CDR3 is TGTGCCAGCAGCTTAGCCGGGACAGGGTTTAATCAGCCCCAGCATTTT. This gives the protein CASSLAGTGFNQPQHF. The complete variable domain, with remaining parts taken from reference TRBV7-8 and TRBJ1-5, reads GAGVSQSPRYKVAKRGQDVALRCDPISGHVSLFWYQQALGQGPEFLTYFQNEAQLDKSGLPSDRFFAERPEGSVSTLKIQRTQQEDSAVYLCASSLAGTGFNQPQHFGDGTRLSIL.

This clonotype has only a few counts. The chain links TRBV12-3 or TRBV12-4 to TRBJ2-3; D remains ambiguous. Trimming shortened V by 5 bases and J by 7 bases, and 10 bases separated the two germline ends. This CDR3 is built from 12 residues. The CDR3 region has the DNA TGTGCCAGCAGTCCTCTGTCTTATACGCAGTATTTT. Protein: CASSPLSYTQYF.

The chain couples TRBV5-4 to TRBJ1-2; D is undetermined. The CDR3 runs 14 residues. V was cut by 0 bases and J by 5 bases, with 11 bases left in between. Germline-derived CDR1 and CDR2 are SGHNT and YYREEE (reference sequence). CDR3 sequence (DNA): TGTGCCAGCAGCTTGGATGGTCAGATATATGGCTACACCTTC. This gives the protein CASSLDGQIYGYTF.

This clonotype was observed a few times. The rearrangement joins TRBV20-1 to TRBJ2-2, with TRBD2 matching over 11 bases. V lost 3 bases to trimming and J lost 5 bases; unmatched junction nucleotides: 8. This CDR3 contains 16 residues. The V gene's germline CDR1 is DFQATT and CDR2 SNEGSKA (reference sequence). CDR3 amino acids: CSARGLAEMRTGELFF. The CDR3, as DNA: TGCAGTGCTAGGGGACTAGCGGAGATGAGGACCGGGGAGCTGTTTTTT.

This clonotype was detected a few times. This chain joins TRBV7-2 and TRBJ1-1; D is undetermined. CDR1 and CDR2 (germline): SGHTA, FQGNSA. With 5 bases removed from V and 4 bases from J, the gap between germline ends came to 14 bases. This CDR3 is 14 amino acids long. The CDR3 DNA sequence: TGTGCCAGCAGCGGAGGCGGTTGGGGCACTGAAGCTTTCTTT. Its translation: CASSGGGWGTEAFF. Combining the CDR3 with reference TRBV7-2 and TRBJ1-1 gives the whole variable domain GAGVSQSPSNKVTEKGKDVELRCDPISGHTALYWYRQSLGQGLEFLIYFQGNSAPDKSGLPSDRFSAERTGGSVSTLTIQRTQQEDSAVYLCASSGGGWGTEAFFGQGTRLTVV.

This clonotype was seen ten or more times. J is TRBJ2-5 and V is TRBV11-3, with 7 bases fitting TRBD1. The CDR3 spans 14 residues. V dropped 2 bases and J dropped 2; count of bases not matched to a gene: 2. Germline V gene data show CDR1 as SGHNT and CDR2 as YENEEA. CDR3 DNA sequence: TGTGCCAGCAGCTTAAGGGGGCGTCAAGAGACCCAGTACTTC. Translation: CASSLRGRQETQYF. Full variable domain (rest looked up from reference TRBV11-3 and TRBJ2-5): EAGVVQSPRYKIIEKKQPVAFWCNPISGHNTLYWYLQNLGQGPELLIRYENEEAVDDSQLPKDRFSAERLKGVDSTLKIQPAELGDSAVYLCASSLRGRQETQYFGPGTRLLVL.

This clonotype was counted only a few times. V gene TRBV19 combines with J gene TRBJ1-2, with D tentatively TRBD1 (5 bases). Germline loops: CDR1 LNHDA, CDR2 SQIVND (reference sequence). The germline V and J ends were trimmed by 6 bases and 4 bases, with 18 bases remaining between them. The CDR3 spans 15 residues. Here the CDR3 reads CASSPIPRGVYGYTF. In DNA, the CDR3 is TGTGCCAGTAGCCCAATCCCCCGAGGGGTCTATGGCTACACCTTC. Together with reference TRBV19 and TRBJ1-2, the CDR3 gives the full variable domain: DGGITQSPKYLFRKEGQNVTLSCEQNLNHDAMYWYRQDPGQGLRLIYYSQIVNDFQKGDIAEGYSVSREKKESFPLTVTSAQKNPTAFYLCASSPIPRGVYGYTFGSGTRLTVV.

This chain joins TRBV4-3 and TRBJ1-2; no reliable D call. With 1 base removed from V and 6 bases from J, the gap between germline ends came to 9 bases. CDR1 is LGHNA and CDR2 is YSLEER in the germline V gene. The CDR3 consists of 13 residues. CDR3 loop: CASSQVTGDGYTF. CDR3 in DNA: TGCGCCAGCAGCCAAGTTACGGGAGATGGCTACACCTTC.

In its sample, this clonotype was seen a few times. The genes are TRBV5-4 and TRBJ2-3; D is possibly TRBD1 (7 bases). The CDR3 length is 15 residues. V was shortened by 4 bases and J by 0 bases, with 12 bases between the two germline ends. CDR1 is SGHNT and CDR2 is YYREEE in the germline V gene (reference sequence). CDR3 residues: CASSGGTVSTDTQYF. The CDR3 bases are TGTGCCAGCAGCGGAGGGACAGTTAGCACAGATACGCAGTATTTT. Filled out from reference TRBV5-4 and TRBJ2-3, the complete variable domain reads ETGVTQSPTHLIKTRGQQVTLRCSSQSGHNTVSWYQQALGQGPQFIFQYYREEENGRGNFPPRFSGLQFPNYSSELNVNALELDDSALYLCASSGGTVSTDTQYFGPGTRLTVL.

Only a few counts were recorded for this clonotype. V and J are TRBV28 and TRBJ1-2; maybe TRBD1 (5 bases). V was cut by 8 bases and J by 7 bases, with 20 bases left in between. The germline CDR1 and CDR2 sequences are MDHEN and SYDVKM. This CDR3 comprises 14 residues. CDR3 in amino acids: CASQTPRGYGGYTF. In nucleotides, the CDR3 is TGTGCCAGCCAAACACCCCGGGGCTACGGTGGCTACACCTTC.

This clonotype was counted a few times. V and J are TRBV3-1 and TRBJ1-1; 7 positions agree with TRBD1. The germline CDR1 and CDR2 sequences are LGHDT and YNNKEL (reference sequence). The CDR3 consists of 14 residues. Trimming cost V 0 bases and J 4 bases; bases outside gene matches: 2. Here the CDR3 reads CASSQDNRGTEAFF. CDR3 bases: TGTGCCAGCAGCCAAGATAACAGGGGCACTGAAGCTTTCTTT.